One and the same sample provided the 27 T cell receptor beta chains below, sequenced in a study of long-term antiretroviral therapy in people with HIV. Researchers report immunoSEQ v3.0 was run at survey level. This table comes from immunoSEQ multiplex PCR, and its TCRdb copy is limited to in-frame clones, with some not included. The sample carries fewer than 30,000 clones, 82% recorded once. Specimen: unsorted PBMCs, collected 1.1 years before starting antiretroviral therapy. The receptors were gathered from a woman between 25 and 40 years old with HIV.

The CDR3 sequence: CASSIEQPQPQHF. The CDR3 nucleotides are TGTGCCAGTAGTATTGAACAACCTCAGCCCCAGCATTTT. This chain joins TRBV19 and TRBJ1-5; D gene unclear. Germline-derived CDR1 and CDR2 are LNHDA and SQIVND (reference sequence). Trimming shortened V by 3 bases and J by 6 bases, and 9 bases separated the two germline ends. The CDR3 contains 13 residues.

This chain links TRBV20-1 with TRBJ2-7, with no clear D. V gave up 1 base and J gave up 5 bases, with 6 bases separating them. CDR1 is DFQATT, CDR2 SNEGSKA, per germline (reference sequence). The CDR3 totals 11 residues. CDR3 region: CSARVGDEQYV. CDR3 DNA: TGCAGTGCTAGAGTTGGTGACGAGCAGTACGTC.

V is TRBV9 and J is TRBJ1-6; D not resolved. The germline V gene encodes CDR1 SGDLS and CDR2 YYNGEE. The CDR3 spans 14 residues. V lost 3 bases, J lost 6 bases, and 10 bases lay in between. In nucleotides, the CDR3 is TGTGCCAGCAGCGGGCCCGCGAGTAATTCACCCCTCCACTTT. It specifies CASSGPASNSPLHF. Full variable domain (remainder filled in from reference TRBV9 and TRBJ1-6): DSGVTQTPKHLITATGQRVTLRCSPRSGDLSVYWYQQSLDQGLQFLIQYYNGEERAKGNILERFSAQQFPDLHSELNLSSLELGDSALYFCASSGPASNSPLHFGNGTRLTVT.

The chain has TRBV4-1 and TRBJ2-1, with D perhaps assigned TRBD1 or TRBD2 (5 bases each). Germline loops: CDR1 MGHRA, CDR2 YSYEKL. This CDR3 region has 15 residues. The V end lost 3 bases, the J end lost 10 bases, and 19 bases lay between the germline ends. The CDR3 bases are TGCGCCAGCAGCCACCTCGGGACGGGCATCGGGGAGCAGTTCTTC. Protein sequence: CASSHLGTGIGEQFF.

This clone was counted once. V and J are TRBV7-9 and TRBJ1-4; D ambiguous. Germline V CDR1 and CDR2: SEHNR, FQNEAQ (reference sequence). Trimming stripped 1 base from V and 0 bases from J, with 6 bases between. This CDR3 is built from 15 residues. The CDR3 sequence: CASSLDLPTNEKLFF. The CDR3 DNA reads TGTGCCAGCAGCTTAGACCTCCCAACTAATGAAAAACTGTTTTTT.

The chain couples TRBV29-1 to TRBJ1-1; 12 bases are shared with TRBD1. Germline loops: CDR1 SQVTM, CDR2 ANQGSEA. This CDR3 comprises 15 residues. Trimming at V came to 4 bases and at J to 5 bases, leaving 8 bases not matched to a gene. CDR3 residues: CSVGGQGATGTEAFF. CDR3 bases: TGCAGCGTTGGGGGACAGGGGGCGACGGGGACTGAAGCTTTCTTT.

V gene TRBV7-9 combines with J gene TRBJ1-1; 8 nucleotides line up with TRBD1. Germline-derived CDR1 and CDR2 are SEHNR and FQNEAQ (reference sequence). CDR3 length: 15 residues. The V gene end was trimmed by 5 bases and the J gene end by 0 bases; junction bases not matched to a gene: 5. The CDR3 spells CASSQRQGLNTEAFF. The CDR3 nucleotides read TGTGCCAGCAGCCAGAGACAGGGGTTGAACACTGAAGCTTTCTTT. The entire variable domain, with the rest obtained from reference TRBV7-9 and TRBJ1-1, is as follows: DTGVSQNPRHKITKRGQNVTFRCDPISEHNRLYWYRQTLGQGPEFLTYFQNEAQLEKSRLLSDRFSAERPKGSFSTLEIQRTEQGDSAMYLCASSQRQGLNTEAFFGQGTRLTVV.

This clone was counted a single time. The chain carries TRBV15 and TRBJ2-7; D ambiguous. CDR1 is LNHNV and CDR2 is YYDKDF in the germline V gene (reference sequence). CDR3 length: 13 residues. Trimming pared 3 bases from V and 3 bases from J, leaving 9 bases between. CDR3 coding DNA: TGTGCCACCAGCAGCCCTACAAACTACGAGCAGTACGTC. This codes for CATSSPTNYEQYV.

The rearrangement uses TRBV5-1 and TRBJ2-5, with 8 bases matching TRBD1. V gave up 4 bases and J gave up 5 bases; unmatched junction bases: 16. The CDR3 is 17 residues long. Germline CDR1 reads SGHRS; CDR2 reads YFSETQ. The CDR3 sequence is CASSLQGAALPPETQYF. CDR3 nucleotide sequence: TGCGCCAGCAGCCTTCAGGGGGCTGCTCTACCTCCGGAGACCCAGTACTTC.

The rearrangement links TRBV9 to TRBJ2-2; no reliable D call. Germline V CDR1 and CDR2: SGDLS, YYNGEE. The CDR3 length is 13 residues. V was pared by 7 bases and J by 3 bases, with 10 bases between. CDR3 protein: CASRVGYTGELFF. CDR3 DNA sequence: TGTGCCAGCCGGGTGGGGTACACCGGGGAGCTGTTTTTT.

The V call is TRBV19, the J call TRBJ2-3; a weak D match, TRBD2 (5 bases). The CDR3 is 14 residues long. Trimming left V 6 bases short and J 2 bases short, with 12 bases between. Germline CDR1 LNHDA, CDR2 SQIVND (reference sequence). The CDR3 sequence: CASSPGYTTDTQYF. CDR3 in DNA: TGTGCCAGTAGCCCGGGATATACCACAGATACGCAGTATTTT.

This rearrangement joins TRBV7-2 to TRBJ2-7; tentatively, D is TRBD2 (6 bases). The V gene's germline CDR1 is SGHTA and CDR2 FQGNSA. Trimming took 3 bases from V and 2 from J, leaving 11 bases between them. The CDR3 extends over 14 amino acids. The CDR3 sequence: CASSFYGEAYEQYV. CDR3 bases: TGTGCCAGCAGCTTTTACGGGGAGGCCTACGAGCAGTACGTC.

V is TRBV20-1 and J is TRBJ1-1; 7 positions agree with TRBD1. Germline V gene data show CDR1 as DFQATT and CDR2 as SNEGSKA (reference sequence). The V segment lost 6 bases and the J segment 5 bases; nucleotides outside the gene matches: 3. The CDR3 has 11 amino acids. The CDR3 coding sequence is TGCAGTGCCACAGGGGTTACTGAAGCTTTCTTT. Its protein is CSATGVTEAFF.

The genes are TRBV2 and TRBJ2-7, with 11 bases lining up with TRBD2. The V and J ends lost 8 bases and 7 bases, in that order; junction bases with no gene match: 10. The CDR3 spans 14 residues. CDR1 is SNHLY, CDR2 FYNNEI, per germline. The CDR3: CASRFSGGGWEQYF. In DNA, the CDR3 is TGTGCCAGCCGATTTAGCGGGGGGGGTTGGGAGCAGTACTTC.

The V call is TRBV27, the J call TRBJ2-7, with D possibly being TRBD2 (6 bases). CDR1 and CDR2 (germline): MNHEY, SMNVEV (reference sequence). V was shortened by 8 bases and J by 6 bases, with 11 bases between the two germline ends. This CDR3 contains 11 residues. CDR3 protein: CASARGGEQYV. CDR3 sequence (DNA): TGTGCCAGCGCGCGGGGAGGCGAGCAGTACGTC.

J is TRBJ2-7 and V is TRBV4-2; TRBD1 matches at 7 bases. CDR1 and CDR2 (germline): LGHNA, YNFKEQ. This CDR3 spans 13 amino acids. Trimming cost V 6 bases and J 3 bases; bases outside gene matches: 5. The CDR3 nucleotides are TGTGCCAGCAGAAATGGACAGGACTACGAGCAGTACTTC. As protein: CASRNGQDYEQYF.

This clone was seen a few times. V and J are TRBV5-6 and TRBJ1-5; D is perhaps TRBD1 (5 bases). V was clipped by 4 bases and J by 0 bases, with 14 bases between them. The CDR3 spans 16 residues. Germline lookup yields CDR1 SGHDT and CDR2 YYEEEE. The chain's CDR3 is CASSLGPVYSNQPQHF. The CDR3 DNA sequence: TGTGCCAGCAGCCTGGGGCCCGTTTATAGCAATCAGCCCCAGCATTTT.

V usage is TRBV7-9 and J usage is TRBJ2-5; D ambiguous. V was cut by 0 bases and J by 1 base, with 9 bases left in between. The CDR3 contains 15 residues. Germline CDR1 and CDR2: SEHNR and FQNEAQ (reference sequence). The CDR3 protein is CASSLARPSQETQYF. CDR3 in DNA: TGTGCCAGCAGCTTAGCCAGGCCGTCCCAAGAGACCCAGTACTTC.

This clone turned up a few times. This chain joins TRBV5-1 and TRBJ1-2; D perhaps matches TRBD1 (5 bases). CDR3 length equals 14 residues. Germline V gene data show CDR1 as SGHRS and CDR2 as YFSETQ. V lost 3 bases, J lost 2 bases, and 11 bases lay in between. This CDR3 is CASSSDIANYGYTF. DNA of the CDR3: TGCGCCAGCAGCTCGGACATCGCGAACTATGGCTACACCTTC.

The gene calls are TRBV9 and TRBJ2-2; 13 nucleotides match TRBD2. After removal of 2 bases from V and 9 bases from J, the junction contained 4 bases not matched to a gene. CDR1 is SGDLS, CDR2 YYNGEE, per germline. This CDR3 contains 15 residues. CDR3: CASSVGLAGVRELFF. Here the CDR3 DNA reads TGTGCCAGCAGCGTCGGACTAGCGGGGGTTCGGGAGCTGTTTTTT.

This clone was found once. The V and J genes are TRBV11-2 and TRBJ2-7, with 8 bases matching TRBD2. The CDR3 sequence is 18 residues long. CDR1 and CDR2 (germline): SGHAT, FQNNGV. V lost 3 bases and J lost 0; bases outside the gene matches: 13. The CDR3: CASSFRLSGAESSYEQYF. As DNA, the CDR3 is TGTGCCAGCAGCTTTCGTCTTAGCGGGGCCGAGAGCTCCTACGAGCAGTACTTC.

This chain joins TRBV2 and TRBJ1-5; 7 bases fit TRBD1. In germline, CDR1 is SNHLY, CDR2 FYNNEI. CDR3 length: 14 residues. V was clipped by 6 bases and J by 3 bases; unmatched bases: 5. The CDR3 DNA follows: TGTGCCAGCAGAGGGACAGCCTTCAATCAGCCCCAGCATTTT. Translated, it gives CASRGTAFNQPQHF.

The chain has TRBV28 and TRBJ1-5, with 7 bases identical to TRBD1. In germline, CDR1 is MDHEN, CDR2 SYDVKM. This CDR3 spans 13 amino acids. Trimming cost V 9 bases and J 5 bases; bases outside gene matches: 7. The CDR3 DNA reads as TGTGCCAGTTCGGGACAGCGATATCAGCCCCAGCATTTT. This gives the protein CASSGQRYQPQHF.

The rearrangement uses TRBV27 and TRBJ1-5, with 7 bases identical to TRBD1. The CDR3 is 19 amino acids. CDR1 MNHEY and CDR2 SMNVEV come from the germline V gene (reference sequence). The ends lost 3 bases at V and 0 bases at J; junction bases unmatched: 14. CDR3 protein: CASSLRGTATDISNQPQHF. The DNA for the CDR3 is TGTGCCAGCAGTTTGAGAGGGACAGCGACCGACATTAGCAATCAGCCCCAGCATTTT.

The chain couples TRBV18 to TRBJ1-5, with 7 bases identical to TRBD1. V shed 3 bases and J 7 bases; nucleotides not matched to a gene: 9. Germline V gene data show CDR1 as KGHSH and CDR2 as LQKENI. The CDR3 runs 15 residues. CDR3 sequence (DNA): TGTGCCAGCTCACCGAGTAGACAGGGTCGACAGCCCCAGCATTTT. Protein product: CASSPSRQGRQPQHF.

The table lists this clone with a few counts. CDR3 coding DNA: TGCGCCAGCAGCTTGGAAGAGACCCAGTACTTC. It codes for CASSLEETQYF. The chain joins TRBV5-1 to TRBJ2-5; D is undetermined. Germline CDR1 is SGHRS and CDR2 is YFSETQ. The V and J ends lost 0 bases and 3 bases respectively, with 0 bases between them. This CDR3 has 11 amino acids.

On this clone: At the DNA level, this CDR3 is encoded by other sequences in the same sample as well. V usage is TRBV29-1 and J usage is TRBJ1-1, with 7 bases that match TRBD1. The CDR3 contains 13 residues. Germline CDR1 and CDR2: SQVTM and ANQGSEA. Trimming took 6 bases from V and 1 from J; bases not matched to a gene: 5. The CDR3 reads CSVEGQRNTEAFF. CDR3 sequence (DNA): TGCAGCGTCGAGGGACAGAGGAACACTGAAGCTTTCTTT.